Detailed here is one T cell receptor (beta chain). There is no known antigen for this receptor. The sample holds no much larger clone one base away, and base qualities are not on file. The entry originates in a study of T cell clones after liver transplantation (dated by TCRdb to the late 2010s). Background for the entire study: ITN030ST, the source of the samples, was a randomized trial that attempted immunosuppression withdrawal within 2 years of liver transplantation. Donor-reactive T cell clones were identified using TCRbeta sequencing after a pre-transplant mixed lymphocyte reaction and were then followed in post-transplant blood. Third party-reactive TCRbeta sequences from pre-transplant MLRs were also identified as an antigen-independent comparator for donor-reactive sequences. Of the eight recipients, a few were HCV-positive, while the remaining recipients had been transplanted for non-autoimmune, non-viral indications. The subjects received no induction therapy and were kept on standard immunosuppression until randomization at 12-24 months post-transplant. Tolerance was defined as complete immunosuppression withdrawal for at least one year with no rise in liver enzymes beyond twice the upper limit of normal. Blood samples were collected pre-transplant, then pre-randomization ahead of withdrawal, and finally post-randomization once withdrawal had either been completed or failed. The study cohort included 8 liver transplant recipients, of whom 3 were classified as tolerant and 5 as non-tolerant. Broader findings and caveats from the paper: When repertoire turnover was accounted for, significantly reduced detection of donor-reactive sequences was found in 7 of 8 subjects for CD4 and in 8 of 8 subjects for CD8. Low numbers of available donor cells limited the measurable donor-reactive repertoire in a couple of subjects. Since no allograft tissue specimens were available, donor-reactive T cells may have migrated into the graft instead of being deleted. The conclusions were considered preliminary, being limited by small, heterogeneous patient numbers and non-standardized post-transplant time points. The decline in donor-reactive sequences exceeded the decline in third party-reactive sequences, suggesting partial antigen-specific deletion that was unrelated to withdrawal success. In most of the 8 subjects, regardless of tolerance or HCV status, circulating donor-reactive CD4 TCRbeta sequences dropped significantly post-transplant.

Thawed unstimulated PBMCs were stained for CD3, CD4 and CD8 and FACS-sorted into CD3+CD4+ and CD3+CD8+ populations. Each of the 8 studied subjects was randomized to immunosuppression withdrawal. Genomic DNA was isolated with the Qiagen DNeasy Blood and Tissue Kit. Frozen genomic DNA underwent high-throughput TCRbeta CDR3 sequencing by immunoSEQ, including PCR amplification, mapping, bias correction and internal controls. For the original study's pipeline: Productive rearrangements were retained, and unique TCRbeta sequences were defined by the CDR3 nucleotide sequence together with the V and J gene. Donor-reactive sequences required at least 5-fold expansion in CFSE-low cells versus unstimulated pre-transplant cells and at least 0.01% frequency. Minimum frequency thresholds were set for each subject based on the unstimulated sample with the lowest template count, ensuring at least 90% detection power. Jensen-Shannon divergence between the top 1000 TCRbeta sequences post- versus pre-transplant served as the measure of repertoire turnover. Changes in detection of donor-reactive sequences were tested with two-sided Fisher's exact tests. The table comes from immuneACCESS by way of TCRdb, which keeps in-frame sequences with V and J called. Part of the clones is missing from these tables; in studies checked, under half for an unresolved V gene and the rest for unknown reasons. The V and J calls and clone size were taken over from that table, and D and trimming were inferred from the DNA. This sample has tens of thousands of clones in its table, and approximately 82% of those were observed once. Less than 3.5% of the sample is taken by the ten largest.

The CDR3 spans 14 residues, from the cysteine through the phenylalanine. Just CDR3 DNA is preserved here, 42 bases in frame from base 1. The CDR1 and CDR2 encoded by the germline V gene are MNHNS and SASEGT. Here the chain combines TRBV6-1 and TRBJ2-1; TRBD2 lines up with 11 middle nucleotides. This receptor was obtained from a human patient who received a liver transplant. Where a transplant has occurred, the graft donor may have supplied some of the T cells. The sequencing here drew on CD4+ T cells from blood, taken at the 22-month timepoint. The CDR3: CVSKLAGVRDEQFF. The bases read TGTGTCAGTAAACTAGCGGGAGTGCGAGATGAGCAGTTCTTC.